Below are 27 T cell receptor beta chains sequenced from a single sample in a study of blood T cell repertoires in COVID-19. Profiled with immunoSEQ multiplex PCR; TCRdb holds only in-frame clones, not every one. The table lists about 180,000 clones, roughly four fifths of them singletons, with around 7.3% in the top ten. Sequences were obtained from peripheral blood. The receptors stem from a woman in her 70s with COVID-19, enrolled during active disease.

This clone appeared once. V usage is TRBV19 and J usage is TRBJ2-7; 9 bases line up with TRBD2. The germline gives CDR1 LNHDA, CDR2 SQIVND (reference sequence). CDR3 length: 15 residues. The ends lost 5 bases at V and 3 bases at J; junction bases unmatched: 8. The CDR3 DNA sequence: TGTGCCAGTAGTCTCAGCGGGAGGACCTACTACGAGCAGTACTTC. As protein: CASSLSGRTYYEQYF.

This clone was found once. V gene TRBV29-1 combines with J gene TRBJ1-1; tentative D call: TRBD1 (6 bases). CDR1 is SQVTM and CDR2 is ANQGSEA in the germline V gene. The length of the CDR3 is 13 residues. V lost 6 bases and J lost 0, with 11 bases in between. The CDR3 loop is CSVQGGVNTEAFF. CDR3 sequence (DNA): TGCAGCGTCCAAGGGGGGGTGAACACTGAAGCTTTCTTT.

This chain joins TRBV11-2 and TRBJ2-1; the D gene is possibly TRBD2 (5 bases). The CDR3 spans 15 residues. Looked up from germline, CDR1 is SGHAT and CDR2 is FQNNGV. Trimming took 5 bases from V and 7 from J, leaving 18 bases between them. As DNA, the CDR3 is TGTGCCAGCAGCCGCGGGCAGTGGTTTTCGAATGAGCAGTTCTTC. Translated: CASSRGQWFSNEQFF.

On this clone: Germline and junction disagree at one end, which may indicate a read error. The chain couples TRBV6-5 to TRBJ2-1; D uncertain. This CDR3 contains 13 residues. The germline V gene encodes CDR1 MNHEY and CDR2 SVGAGI. The CDR3 sequence: CASNLTPYNEQFF. The CDR3 DNA is TGTGCCAGCAATCTTACTCCCTATAATGAGCAGTTCTTC.

The chain recombines TRBV29-1 with TRBJ2-7; 7 positions agree with TRBD1. Germline CDR1 SQVTM, CDR2 ANQGSEA. The V and J ends lost 2 bases and 1 base, in that order; junction bases with no gene match: 11. CDR3 length: 16 amino acids. The CDR3 loop reads CSVEIQRQGSSYEQYF. The DNA for the CDR3 is TGCAGCGTTGAAATTCAACGACAGGGATCGTCCTACGAGCAGTACTTC.

This sequence joins TRBV28 and TRBJ1-1, with TRBD1 matching over 7 bases. The junction had 7 bases not matched to a gene; V was cut back by 5 bases and J by 7 bases. CDR3 size: 13 residues. Germline CDR1 reads MDHEN; CDR2 reads SYDVKM. The CDR3 bases are TGTGCCAGCAGTGTTGGGACAGTGCATGAAGCTTTCTTT. This translates into CASSVGTVHEAFF.

The chain carries TRBV5-4 and TRBJ2-3; 13 bases are a match to TRBD2. The CDR3 is 18 residues long. Germline CDR1 reads SGHNT; CDR2 reads YYREEE (reference sequence). The V gene end was trimmed by 3 bases and the J gene end by 5 bases; junction bases not matched to a gene: 12. The CDR3 region has the DNA TGTGCCAGCAGCTCCTCCCGACTAGCGGGAGGCGGGGAAGATACGCAGTATTTT. Encoded protein: CASSSSRLAGGGEDTQYF. The full variable domain, in which reference TRBV5-4 and TRBJ2-3 provide the parts outside the CDR3, is ETGVTQSPTHLIKTRGQQVTLRCSSQSGHNTVSWYQQALGQGPQFIFQYYREEENGRGNFPPRFSGLQFPNYSSELNVNALELDDSALYLCASSSSRLAGGGEDTQYFGPGTRLTVL.

The V and J genes are TRBV19 and TRBJ1-2; possible D gene TRBD1, 5 bases. V lost 6 bases to trimming and J lost 9 bases, with 20 bases between them. This CDR3 has 14 amino acids. Germline values: CDR1 LNHDA, CDR2 SQIVND (reference sequence). The DNA of the CDR3 is TGTGCCAGTAGGAAAGGAGAGGCAGGGCAAAGCTACACCTTC. Translated: CASRKGEAGQSYTF.

This chain joins TRBV18 and TRBJ1-1; 7 positions match TRBD1. Germline trimming cut 3 bases from V and 0 bases from J; bases unmatched to any gene: 7. The CDR3 has 16 amino acids. Germline V gene lookup returns CDR1 KGHSH and CDR2 LQKENI. The CDR3 nucleotides are TGTGCCAGCTCACCCAGAGACAGGGCGATGAACACTGAAGCTTTCTTT. This codes for CASSPRDRAMNTEAFF.

The V call is TRBV5-1, the J call TRBJ1-4; 7 bases line up with TRBD1. Germline values: CDR1 SGHRS, CDR2 YFSETQ. The CDR3 length is 15 residues. Losses at the gene ends were 0 bases for V and 7 bases for J; bases not matched to a gene: 6. The CDR3 sequence: CASSLEGAGSEKLFF. Written as DNA, the CDR3 is TGCGCCAGCAGCTTGGAGGGGGCGGGGAGTGAAAAACTGTTTTTT.

This clone came up a few times. V is TRBV2 and J is TRBJ1-5; the D gene is possibly TRBD1 (6 bases). Trimming took off 6 bases at V and 5 bases at J, with 11 bases between the two ends. The CDR3 runs 13 residues. Germline loops: CDR1 SNHLY, CDR2 FYNNEI. Written as DNA, the CDR3 is TGTGCCAGCAGGGACAGTTCCTATCAGCCCCAGCATTTT. It specifies CASRDSSYQPQHF.

In DNA form, the CDR3 reads TGTGCCAGCAGTTTGGGCAGGACGGGATCACCCCTCCACTTT. Translated: CASSLGRTGSPLHF. This rearrangement joins TRBV28 to TRBJ1-6; D remains unclear. Germline V gene data show CDR1 as MDHEN and CDR2 as SYDVKM. V lost 3 bases and J lost 10, with 13 bases in between. This CDR3 comprises 14 residues.

The chain links TRBV6-5 to TRBJ1-2; D is perhaps TRBD1 (6 bases). CDR1 and CDR2 from the germline V gene are MNHEY and SVGAGI. V was trimmed by 6 bases and J by 11 bases, leaving 16 bases between them. This CDR3 comprises 12 residues. The CDR3 reads CASSSGQFSYTF. CDR3 DNA sequence: TGTGCCAGCAGCTCGGGACAATTCTCATACACCTTC.

This chain uses TRBV24-1 with TRBJ2-3; 7 bases map to TRBD2. The CDR3 runs to 16 residues. Germline CDR1 is KGHDR and CDR2 is SFDVKD. With 4 bases clipped from V and 1 base from J, the junction kept 7 bases outside the gene matches. The CDR3 reads CATSDPGLLGTDTQYF. CDR3 bases: TGTGCCACCAGTGACCCGGGACTATTGGGCACAGATACGCAGTATTTT.

The chain uses TRBV5-6 and TRBJ2-3, with D possibly matching TRBD1 (5 bases). Germline CDR1 reads SGHDT; CDR2 reads YYEEEE. V was pared by 0 bases and J by 0 bases, with 14 bases between. The CDR3 loop spans 17 amino acids. The CDR3 loop is CASSLDWTQTSTDTQYF. CDR3 DNA: TGTGCCAGCAGCTTGGATTGGACACAGACTAGCACAGATACGCAGTATTTT.

The genes are TRBV18 and TRBJ1-1, with TRBD1 matching over 9 bases. The CDR3 covers 21 residues. Germline V gives CDR1 KGHSH, CDR2 LQKENI. V shed 3 bases, J shed 0 bases, and the junction held 20 bases outside the gene matches. The CDR3 is CASSPFPVDDRGNGMNTEAFF. In DNA form, the CDR3 reads TGTGCCAGCTCACCGTTCCCTGTTGATGACAGGGGGAATGGGATGAACACTGAAGCTTTCTTT.

This chain uses TRBV18 with TRBJ2-1; 11 bases agree with TRBD2. The germline gives CDR1 KGHSH, CDR2 LQKENI. J lost 2 bases, V lost 6 bases, and 3 bases had no gene match. The CDR3 length is 15 residues. CDR3 sequence: CASSGGLAAYNEQFF. CDR3 in DNA: TGTGCCAGCTCCGGGGGACTAGCGGCCTACAATGAGCAGTTCTTC.

V is TRBV6-5 and J is TRBJ2-7, with D possibly TRBD1 on 5 matching bases. The CDR3 totals 12 residues. CDR1 and CDR2 from the germline V gene are MNHEY and SVGAGI. The V end was cut by 6 bases, the J end by 2 bases, with 8 bases between. Here the CDR3 DNA reads TGTGCCAGCAGGACAGCTACCTACGAGCAGTACTTC. This sequence encodes CASRTATYEQYF.

In this sample, this clone turned up a few times. This chain connects TRBV7-2 to TRBJ1-1; a weak D match, TRBD1 (5 bases). The CDR3 runs 14 residues. V was cut by 1 base and J by 4 bases, with 10 bases left in between. Per germline, CDR1 SGHTA and CDR2 FQGNSA. CDR3 nucleotide sequence: TGTGCCAGCAGCTTAGATGCAGGGTCCACTGAAGCTTTCTTT. It is translated as CASSLDAGSTEAFF.

The chain couples TRBV19 to TRBJ2-2; D is perhaps TRBD2 (6 bases). This CDR3 has 13 amino acids. Trimming removed 3 bases from V and 5 bases from J, with 7 bases in between. Germline-derived CDR1 and CDR2 are LNHDA and SQIVND (reference sequence). This CDR3 is CASSIRGTGELFF. CDR3 bases: TGTGCCAGTAGTATTCGGGGGACCGGGGAGCTGTTTTTT.

The J gene is TRBJ2-1, the V gene TRBV5-8; TRBD1 matches 8 bases. This CDR3 has 15 residues. Germline CDR1 is SGHTS and CDR2 is YDEGEE. V lost 4 bases to trimming and J lost 2 bases; unmatched junction nucleotides: 5. CDR3 DNA sequence: TGTGCCAGCAGCCCCGGGACAGGCCCCTACAATGAGCAGTTCTTC. Translating gives CASSPGTGPYNEQFF.

CDR3 amino acids: CASSLGGGAPNQPQHF. The CDR3, as DNA: TGTGCCAGCAGTTTAGGAGGGGGCGCCCCCAATCAGCCCCAGCATTTT. This sequence joins TRBV27 and TRBJ1-5; 7 bases map to TRBD1. The V and J ends lost 2 bases and 3 bases, in that order; junction bases with no gene match: 7. Per germline, CDR1 MNHEY and CDR2 SMNVEV (reference sequence). CDR3 length equals 16 residues.

The V gene is TRBV28, the J gene TRBJ1-5; D gene uncertain. V was clipped by 11 bases and J by 0 bases, with 11 bases between them. The CDR3 consists of 13 residues. Germline CDR1 and CDR2: MDHEN and SYDVKM. CDR3 nucleotide sequence: TGTGCCGCCCTGGGAGATAGCAATCAGCCCCAGCATTTT. Protein: CAALGDSNQPQHF.

V usage is TRBV5-1 and J usage is TRBJ1-1, with unresolved D. This CDR3 has 16 amino acids. Trimming stripped 0 bases from V and 0 bases from J, with 12 bases between. Per the germline V gene, CDR1 is SGHRS and CDR2 is YFSETQ. CDR3 protein: CASSLGQSFMNTEAFF. The DNA for the CDR3 is TGCGCCAGCAGCTTGGGCCAAAGCTTTATGAACACTGAAGCTTTCTTT. The full variable domain, with the rest looked up from reference TRBV5-1 and TRBJ1-1, is KAGVTQTPRYLIKTRGQQVTLSCSPISGHRSVSWYQQTPGQGLQFLFEYFSETQRNKGNFPGRFSGRQFSNSRSEMNVSTLELGDSALYLCASSLGQSFMNTEAFFGQGTRLTVV.

This clone was observed a single time. V gene TRBV21-1 combines with J gene TRBJ1-1; TRBD1 is the table's D call and was not checked against the DNA. TRBV21-1 is a known pseudogene. The CDR3 has 16 residues. The CDR3 protein is CASSKEIQAQDTEAFF. The CDR3 region has the DNA TGTGCCAGCAGCAAAGAGATACAGGCCCAGGACACTGAAGCTTTCTTT.

The V call is TRBV3-1 (or the pseudogene TRBV3-2), the J call TRBJ1-5; 9 nucleotides line up with TRBD1. The germline CDR1 and CDR2 sequences are LGHDT and YNNKEL (reference sequence). CDR3 length equals 18 residues. The V gene end was trimmed by 2 bases and the J gene end by 4 bases; junction bases not matched to a gene: 12. CDR3 coding DNA: TGTGCCAGCAGCCAACGATTTCCGGGACAGGGACAAAATCAGCCCCAGCATTTT. This gives the protein CASSQRFPGQGQNQPQHF.

The rearrangement joins TRBV28 to TRBJ2-3; unclear D gene. This CDR3 is built from 14 residues. The V and J ends lost 3 bases and 1 base respectively, with 8 bases between them. CDR1 MDHEN and CDR2 SYDVKM come from the germline V gene. The DNA of the CDR3 is TGTGCCAGCAGTTTTGACTTCGGCACAGATACGCAGTATTTT. Protein sequence: CASSFDFGTDTQYF.